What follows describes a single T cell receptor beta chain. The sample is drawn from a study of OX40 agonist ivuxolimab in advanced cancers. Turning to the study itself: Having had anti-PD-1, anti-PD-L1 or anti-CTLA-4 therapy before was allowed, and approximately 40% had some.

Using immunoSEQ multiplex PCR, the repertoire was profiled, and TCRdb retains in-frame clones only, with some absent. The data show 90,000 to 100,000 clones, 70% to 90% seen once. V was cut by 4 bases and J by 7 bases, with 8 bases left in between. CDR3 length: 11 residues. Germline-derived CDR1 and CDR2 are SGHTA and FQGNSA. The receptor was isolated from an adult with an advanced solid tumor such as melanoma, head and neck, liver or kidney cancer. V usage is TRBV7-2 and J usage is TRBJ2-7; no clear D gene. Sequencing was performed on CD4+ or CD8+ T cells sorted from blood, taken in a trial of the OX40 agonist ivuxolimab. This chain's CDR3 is CASSSNREQYF. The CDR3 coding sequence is TGTGCCAGCAGCTCCAACCGGGAGCAGTACTTC.